The clone carrying this T cell receptor (beta chain) was counted between two and nine times. The antigen is unknown. V was shortened by 5 bases and J by 8 bases, with 16 bases between the two germline ends. CDR1 is SGDLS and CDR2 is YYNGEE in the germline V gene. The CDR3 is 13 amino acids. Only in-frame clones appear in the TCRdb table, and some are missing; sequencing was by immunoSEQ multiplex PCR. The sample contains about 26,000 clones, about 80% of which appear only once. These data come from a study of somatic mutations in cytotoxic T cells in rheumatoid arthritis. The wider study: Sorting by flow gave nearly 100% purity for some V beta antibody-stained T-cell populations, including V beta1+ cells sequenced for TCRB. Study results and limitations: Healthy controls did not share the age-linked increase in CD8+ clonality seen in rheumatoid arthritis patients. Measurement of CD8+ T-cell clonality revealed no significant difference between rheumatoid arthritis patients and age-matched healthy controls. The largest CD8+ clone made up over 20% of CD8+ cells in about an eighth of the 65 patients.

This rearrangement joins TRBV9 to TRBJ1-2; TRBD1 is a possible D gene (6 bases). The sequenced sample consisted of CD8+ T cells sorted from blood. The clonotype was recovered from a man aged 50 or older in good health. CDR3 nucleotides: TGTGCCAGCAGAGGGGGACGGGTGAGAGGCTACACCTTC. Amino acids: CASRGGRVRGYTF.